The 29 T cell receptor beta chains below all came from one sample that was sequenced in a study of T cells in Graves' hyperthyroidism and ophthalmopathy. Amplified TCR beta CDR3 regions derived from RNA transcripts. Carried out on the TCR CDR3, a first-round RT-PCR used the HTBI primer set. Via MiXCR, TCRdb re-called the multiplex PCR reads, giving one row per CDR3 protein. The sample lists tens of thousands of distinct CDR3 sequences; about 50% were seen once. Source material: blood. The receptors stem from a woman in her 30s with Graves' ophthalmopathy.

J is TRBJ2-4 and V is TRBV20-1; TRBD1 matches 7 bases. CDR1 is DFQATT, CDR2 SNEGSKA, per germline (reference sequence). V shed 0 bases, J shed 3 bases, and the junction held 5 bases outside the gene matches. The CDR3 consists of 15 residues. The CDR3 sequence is CSARERDSYKNIQYF. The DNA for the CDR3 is TGCAGTGCTAGAGAACGGGACAGCTACAAAAACATTCAGTACTTC.

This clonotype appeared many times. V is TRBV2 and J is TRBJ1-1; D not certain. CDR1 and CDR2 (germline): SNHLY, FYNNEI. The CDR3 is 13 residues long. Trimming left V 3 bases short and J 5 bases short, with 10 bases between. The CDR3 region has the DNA TGTGCCAGCAGTGACGTGTGGAAGACTGAAGCTTTCTTT. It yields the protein CASSDVWKTEAFF.

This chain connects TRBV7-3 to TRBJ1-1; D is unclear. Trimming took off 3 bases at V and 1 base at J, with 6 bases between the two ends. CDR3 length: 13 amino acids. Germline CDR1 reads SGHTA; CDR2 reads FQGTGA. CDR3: CASSFRRNTEAFF. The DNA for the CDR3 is TGTGCCAGCAGCTTCCGACGGAACACTGAAGCTTTCTTT.

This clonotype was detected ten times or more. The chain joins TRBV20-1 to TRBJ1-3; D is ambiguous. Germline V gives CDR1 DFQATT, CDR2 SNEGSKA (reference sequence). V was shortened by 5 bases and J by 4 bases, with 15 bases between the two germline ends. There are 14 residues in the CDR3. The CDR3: CSAVLSSRGNTIYF. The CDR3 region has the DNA TGCAGTGCTGTTCTATCCTCTCGGGGAAACACCATATATTTT.

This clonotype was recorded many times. The CDR3 nucleotides are TGTGCCAGCAGCCCTTACAGGGGTATTCCGGATACGCAGTATTTT. This codes for CASSPYRGIPDTQYF. J is TRBJ2-3 and V is TRBV12-3 or TRBV12-4; 7 bases are shared with TRBD1. CDR3 length equals 15 residues. V was clipped by 6 bases and J by 6 bases; unmatched bases: 12.

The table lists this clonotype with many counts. Here the CDR3 DNA reads TGCGCCAGCAGCCCGACTAGCGGGGGGAATGAGCAGTTCTTC. Its translation: CASSPTSGGNEQFF. The chain has TRBV5-1 and TRBJ2-1, with TRBD2 matching 13 bases. Losses at the gene ends were 4 bases for V and 7 bases for J; bases not matched to a gene: 2. The CDR3 runs 14 residues. Looked up from germline, CDR1 is SGHRS and CDR2 is YFSETQ.

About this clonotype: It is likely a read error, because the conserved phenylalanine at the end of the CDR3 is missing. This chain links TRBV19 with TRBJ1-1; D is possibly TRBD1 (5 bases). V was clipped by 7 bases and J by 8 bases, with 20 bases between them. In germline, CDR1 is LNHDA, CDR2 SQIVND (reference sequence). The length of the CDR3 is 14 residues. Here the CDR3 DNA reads TGTGCCAGTACCGGCGGGGGAGTGGGGACGGAAGCTTTCCTT. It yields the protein CASTGGGVGTEAFL.

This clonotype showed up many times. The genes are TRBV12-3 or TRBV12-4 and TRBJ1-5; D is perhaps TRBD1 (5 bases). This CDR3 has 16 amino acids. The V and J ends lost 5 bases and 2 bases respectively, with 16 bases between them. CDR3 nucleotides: TGTGCCAGCAGTCGGGACTTCAATCGTGGCAATCAGCCCCAGCATTTT. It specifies CASSRDFNRGNQPQHF.

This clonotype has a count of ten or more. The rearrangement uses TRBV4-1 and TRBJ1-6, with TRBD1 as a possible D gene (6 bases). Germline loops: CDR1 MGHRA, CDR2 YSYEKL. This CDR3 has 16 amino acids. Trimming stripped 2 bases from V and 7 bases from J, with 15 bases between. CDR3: CASSQPLRTANSPLHF. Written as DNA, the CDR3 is TGCGCCAGCAGCCAACCGTTAAGGACAGCCAATTCACCCCTCCACTTT.

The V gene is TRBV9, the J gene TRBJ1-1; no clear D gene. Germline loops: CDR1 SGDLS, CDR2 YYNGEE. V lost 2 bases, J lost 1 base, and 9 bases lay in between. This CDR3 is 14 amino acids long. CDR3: CASSVNTANTEAFF. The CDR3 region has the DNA TGTGCCAGCAGCGTCAATACGGCGAACACTGAAGCTTTCTTT.

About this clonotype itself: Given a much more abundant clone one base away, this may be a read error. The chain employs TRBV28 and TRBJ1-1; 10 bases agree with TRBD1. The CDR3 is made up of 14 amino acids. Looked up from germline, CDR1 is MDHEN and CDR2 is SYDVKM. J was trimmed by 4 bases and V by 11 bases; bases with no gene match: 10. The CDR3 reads CACGGGTGATEAFF. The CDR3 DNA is TGTGCCTGCGGGGGAGGGACAGGGGCCACTGAAGCTTTCTTT.

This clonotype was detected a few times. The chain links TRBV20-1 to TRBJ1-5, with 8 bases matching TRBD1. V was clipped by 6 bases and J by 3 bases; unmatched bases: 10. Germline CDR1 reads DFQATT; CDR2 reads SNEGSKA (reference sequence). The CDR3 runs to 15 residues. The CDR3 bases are TGCAGTGCGAGACAGGGGAACCTTAACAATCAGCCCCAGCATTTT. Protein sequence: CSARQGNLNNQPQHF.

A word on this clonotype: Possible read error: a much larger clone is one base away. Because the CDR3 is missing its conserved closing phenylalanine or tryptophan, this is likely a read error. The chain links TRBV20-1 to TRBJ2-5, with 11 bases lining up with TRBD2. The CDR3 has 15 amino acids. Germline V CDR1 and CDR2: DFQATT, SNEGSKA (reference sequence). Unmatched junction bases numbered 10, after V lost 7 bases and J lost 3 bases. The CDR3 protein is CSVERLAGYKETQYC. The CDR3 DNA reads TGCAGTGTGGAAAGACTAGCGGGATATAAAGAGACCCAGTACTGC.

CDR3 in DNA: TGTGCCAGCAGTGAAGGTGAGGGTGCCTATGGCACTGAAGCTTTCTTT. This gives the protein CASSEGEGAYGTEAFF. The rearrangement joins TRBV2 to TRBJ1-1; D unclear. The CDR3 totals 16 residues. Germline V lookup: CDR1 SNHLY, CDR2 FYNNEI. V lost 1 base and J 4 bases, leaving 16 bases between the germline ends.

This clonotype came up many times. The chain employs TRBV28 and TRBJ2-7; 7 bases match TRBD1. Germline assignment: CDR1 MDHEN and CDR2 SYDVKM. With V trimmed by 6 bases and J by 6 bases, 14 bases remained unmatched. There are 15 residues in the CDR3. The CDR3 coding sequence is TGTGCCAGCAGCCCCACCCCGACAGGGTTGGGCGAGCAGTACTTC. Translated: CASSPTPTGLGEQYF.

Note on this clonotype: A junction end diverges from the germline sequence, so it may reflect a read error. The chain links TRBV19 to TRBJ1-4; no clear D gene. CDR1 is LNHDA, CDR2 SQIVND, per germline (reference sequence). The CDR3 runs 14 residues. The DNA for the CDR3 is TGTGCCGGTAGTAAGACACTTCGGCTGGAAAAACTGTTTTTT. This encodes CAGSKTLRLEKLFF.

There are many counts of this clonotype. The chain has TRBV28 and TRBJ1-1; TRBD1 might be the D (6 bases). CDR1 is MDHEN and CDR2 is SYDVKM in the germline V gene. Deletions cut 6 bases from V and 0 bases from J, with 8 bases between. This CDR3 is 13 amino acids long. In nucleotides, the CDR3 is TGTGCCAGCAGACAGGGAATGAACACTGAAGCTTTCTTT. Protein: CASRQGMNTEAFF.

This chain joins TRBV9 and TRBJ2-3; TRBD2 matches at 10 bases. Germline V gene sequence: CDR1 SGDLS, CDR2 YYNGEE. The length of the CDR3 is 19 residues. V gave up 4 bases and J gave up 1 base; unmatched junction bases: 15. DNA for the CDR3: TGTGCCAGCAGCTGGGAGACAGGGGCTAGCGGGAGTGGCACAGATACGCAGTATTTT. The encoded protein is CASSWETGASGSGTDTQYF.

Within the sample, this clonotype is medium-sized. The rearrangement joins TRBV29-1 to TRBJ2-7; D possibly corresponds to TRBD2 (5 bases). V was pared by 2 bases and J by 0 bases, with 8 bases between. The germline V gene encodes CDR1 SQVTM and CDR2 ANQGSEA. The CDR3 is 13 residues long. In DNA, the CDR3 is TGCAGCGTTGAACTAGGGAGCTCCTACGAGCAGTACTTC. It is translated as CSVELGSSYEQYF.

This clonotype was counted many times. The CDR3 loop reads CASSSPREQYF. The CDR3 bases are TGTGCCAGCAGTTCCCCGCGCGAGCAGTACTTC. The V and J genes are TRBV28 and TRBJ2-7, with unresolved D. Per germline, CDR1 MDHEN and CDR2 SYDVKM. With 4 bases removed from V and 6 bases from J, the gap between germline ends came to 7 bases. The CDR3 runs to 11 residues. The full variable domain, rest sourced from reference TRBV28 and TRBJ2-7, is DVKVTQSSRYLVKRTGEKVFLECVQDMDHENMFWYRQDPGLGLRLIYFSYDVKMKEKGDIPEGYSVSREKKERFSLILESASTNQTSMYLCASSSPREQYFGPGTRLTVT.

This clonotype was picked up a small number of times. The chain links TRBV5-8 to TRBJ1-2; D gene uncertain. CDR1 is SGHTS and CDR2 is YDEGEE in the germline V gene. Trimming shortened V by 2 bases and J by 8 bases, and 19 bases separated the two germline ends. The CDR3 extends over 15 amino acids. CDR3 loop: CASSFVGIANQGYTF. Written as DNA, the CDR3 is TGTGCCAGCAGCTTTGTGGGGATAGCTAACCAGGGCTACACCTTC.

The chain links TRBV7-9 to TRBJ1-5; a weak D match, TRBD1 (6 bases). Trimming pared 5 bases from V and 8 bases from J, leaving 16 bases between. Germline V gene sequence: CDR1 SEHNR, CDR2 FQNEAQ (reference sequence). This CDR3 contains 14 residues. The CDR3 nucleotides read TGTGCCAGCAGCCCAACAGGGCGTGGGGAGCCCCAGCATTTT. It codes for CASSPTGRGEPQHF.

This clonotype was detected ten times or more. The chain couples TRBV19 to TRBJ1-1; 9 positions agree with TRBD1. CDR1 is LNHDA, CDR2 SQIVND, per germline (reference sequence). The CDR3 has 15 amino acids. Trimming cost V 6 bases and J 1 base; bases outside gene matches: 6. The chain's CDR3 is CASSRQGQGNTEAFF. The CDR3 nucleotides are TGTGCCAGTAGCCGACAGGGACAGGGGAACACTGAAGCTTTCTTT.

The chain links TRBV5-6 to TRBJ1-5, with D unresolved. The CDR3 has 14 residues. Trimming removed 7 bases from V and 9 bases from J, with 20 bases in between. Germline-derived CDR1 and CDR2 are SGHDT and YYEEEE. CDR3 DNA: TGTGCCAGCGGCGGGAGGGCAGCCGATAGGCCCCAGCATTTT. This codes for CASGGRAADRPQHF.

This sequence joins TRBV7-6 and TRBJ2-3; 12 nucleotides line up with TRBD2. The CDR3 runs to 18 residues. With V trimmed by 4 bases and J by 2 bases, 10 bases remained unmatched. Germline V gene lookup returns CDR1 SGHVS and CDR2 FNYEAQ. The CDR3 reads CASSSGPGLAGVTDTQYF. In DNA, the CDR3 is TGTGCCAGCAGCTCCGGGCCGGGACTAGCGGGTGTCACAGATACGCAGTATTTT.

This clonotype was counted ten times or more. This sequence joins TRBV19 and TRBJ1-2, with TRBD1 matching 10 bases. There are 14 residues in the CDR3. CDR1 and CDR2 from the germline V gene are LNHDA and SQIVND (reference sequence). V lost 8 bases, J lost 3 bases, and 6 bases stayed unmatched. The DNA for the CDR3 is TGTGCCAGTGGGGACAGGGGTTTCGACTATGGCTACACCTTC. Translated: CASGDRGFDYGYTF.

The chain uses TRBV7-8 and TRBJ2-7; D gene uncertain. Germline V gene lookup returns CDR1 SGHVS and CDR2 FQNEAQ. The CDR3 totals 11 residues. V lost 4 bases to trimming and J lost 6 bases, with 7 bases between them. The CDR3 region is CASSSKAEQYF. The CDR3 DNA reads TGTGCCAGCAGCTCCAAGGCCGAGCAGTACTTC.

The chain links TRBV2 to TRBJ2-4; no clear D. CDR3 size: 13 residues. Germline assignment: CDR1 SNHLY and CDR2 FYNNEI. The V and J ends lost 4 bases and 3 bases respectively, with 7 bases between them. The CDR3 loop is CASSAPGKNIQYF. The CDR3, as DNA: TGTGCCAGCAGTGCACCCGGCAAAAACATTCAGTACTTC.

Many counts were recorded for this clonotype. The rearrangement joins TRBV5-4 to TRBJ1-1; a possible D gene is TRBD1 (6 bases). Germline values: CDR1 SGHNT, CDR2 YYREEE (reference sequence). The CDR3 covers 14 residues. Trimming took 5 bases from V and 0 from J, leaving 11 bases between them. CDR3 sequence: CASREDRLNTEAFF. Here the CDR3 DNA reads TGTGCCAGCAGAGAAGACAGGCTGAACACTGAAGCTTTCTTT.